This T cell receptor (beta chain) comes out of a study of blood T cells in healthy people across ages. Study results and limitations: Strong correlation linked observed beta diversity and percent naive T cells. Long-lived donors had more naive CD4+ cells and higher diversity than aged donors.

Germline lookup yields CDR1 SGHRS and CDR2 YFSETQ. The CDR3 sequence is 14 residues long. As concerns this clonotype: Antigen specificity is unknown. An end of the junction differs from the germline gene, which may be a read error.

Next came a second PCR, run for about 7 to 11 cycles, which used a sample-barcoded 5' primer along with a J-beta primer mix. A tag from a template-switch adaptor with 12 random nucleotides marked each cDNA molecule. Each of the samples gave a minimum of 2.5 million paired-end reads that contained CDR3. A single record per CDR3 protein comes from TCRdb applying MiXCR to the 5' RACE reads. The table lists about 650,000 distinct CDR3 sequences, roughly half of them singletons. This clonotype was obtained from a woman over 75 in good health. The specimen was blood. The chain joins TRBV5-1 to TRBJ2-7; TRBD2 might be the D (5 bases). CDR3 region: CASGLAIDTNEQYF. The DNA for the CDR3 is TGTGCCAGCGGCTTGGCCATCGACACCAACGAGCAGTACTTC.